This entry describes one T cell receptor (beta chain). Its specificity is not known. Mismatch with germline at one junction end may stem from a read error. The sample belongs to a study of T cells in Graves' hyperthyroidism and ophthalmopathy. Patients affected by ophthalmopathy presented a Clinical Activity Score of at least 3, a NOSPECS grade of at least 4, and disease duration below 3 months. Orbital computed tomography and thyroid ultrasound, together with serum TRAb and thyroxine and clinical symptoms, were used for diagnoses. Amplification of TCR beta CDR3 regions used RNA as the template. The TCR CDR3 was amplified in a first-round RT-PCR using the HTBI primer set. TCRdb called the multiplex PCR reads again in MiXCR, with one record for every CDR3 protein. The table lists about 530,000 distinct CDR3 sequences, under 20% of them singletons. Findings and caveats of the study: Separating ophthalmopathy from stable hyperthyroidism was achieved by a 13 V-J model. Most thyroid clonotypes expanded above 0.001 appeared in blood too.

The sample comprised blood. This TCR was recovered from a woman aged 18-29 years with Graves' ophthalmopathy.

The CDR3 here is CVSSFPTAGGLYNEQFF. The CDR3 nucleotides are TGCGTCAGCAGCTTCCCTACAGCGGGAGGGCTATACAATGAGCAGTTCTTC. This sequence joins TRBV5-1 and TRBJ2-1; TRBD2 matches 10 bases. The CDR3 is 17 residues long. Germline CDR1 reads SGHRS; CDR2 reads YFSETQ.